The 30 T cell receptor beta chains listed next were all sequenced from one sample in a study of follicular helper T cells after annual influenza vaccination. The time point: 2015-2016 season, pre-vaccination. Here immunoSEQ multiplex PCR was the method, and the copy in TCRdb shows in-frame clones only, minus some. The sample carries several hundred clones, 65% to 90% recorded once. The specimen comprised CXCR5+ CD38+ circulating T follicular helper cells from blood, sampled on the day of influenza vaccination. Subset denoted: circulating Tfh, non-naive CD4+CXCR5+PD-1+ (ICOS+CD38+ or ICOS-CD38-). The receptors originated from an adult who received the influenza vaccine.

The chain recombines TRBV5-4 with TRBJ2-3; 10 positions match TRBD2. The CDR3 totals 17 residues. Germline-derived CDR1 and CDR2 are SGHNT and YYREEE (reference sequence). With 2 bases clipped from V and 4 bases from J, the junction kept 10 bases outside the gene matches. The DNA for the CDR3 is TGTGCCAGCAGCTTTCGGCTAGCGGGAGTAGGGGCAGATACGCAGTATTTT. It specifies CASSFRLAGVGADTQYF.

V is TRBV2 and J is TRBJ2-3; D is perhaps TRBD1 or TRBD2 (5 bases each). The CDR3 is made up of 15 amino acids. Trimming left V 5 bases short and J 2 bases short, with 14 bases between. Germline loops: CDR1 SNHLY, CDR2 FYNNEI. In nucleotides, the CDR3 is TGTGCCAGCAGTCCCACCGGGACCTTCACAGATACGCAGTATTTT. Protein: CASSPTGTFTDTQYF.

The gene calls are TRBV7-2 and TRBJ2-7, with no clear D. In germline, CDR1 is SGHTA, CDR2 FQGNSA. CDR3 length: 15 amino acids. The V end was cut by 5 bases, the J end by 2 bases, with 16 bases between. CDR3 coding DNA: TGTGCCAGCAGCCCCGGACCCACCCATACCTACGAGCAGTACTTC. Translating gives CASSPGPTHTYEQYF.

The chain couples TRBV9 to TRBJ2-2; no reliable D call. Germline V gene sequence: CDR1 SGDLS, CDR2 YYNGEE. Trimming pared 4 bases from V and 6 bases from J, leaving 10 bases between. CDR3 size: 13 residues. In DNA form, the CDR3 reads TGTGCCAGCAGCCCCCGCATCGCCGGGGAGCTGTTTTTT. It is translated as CASSPRIAGELFF. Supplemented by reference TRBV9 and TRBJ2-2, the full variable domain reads DSGVTQTPKHLITATGQRVTLRCSPRSGDLSVYWYQQSLDQGLQFLIQYYNGEERAKGNILERFSAQQFPDLHSELNLSSLELGDSALYFCASSPRIAGELFFGEGSRLTVL.

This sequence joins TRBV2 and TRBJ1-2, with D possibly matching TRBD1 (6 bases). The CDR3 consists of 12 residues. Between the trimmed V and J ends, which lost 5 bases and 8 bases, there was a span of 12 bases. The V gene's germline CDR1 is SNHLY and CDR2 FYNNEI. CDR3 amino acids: CASSRDMGGYTF. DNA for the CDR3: TGTGCCAGCAGTAGGGACATGGGCGGCTACACCTTC.

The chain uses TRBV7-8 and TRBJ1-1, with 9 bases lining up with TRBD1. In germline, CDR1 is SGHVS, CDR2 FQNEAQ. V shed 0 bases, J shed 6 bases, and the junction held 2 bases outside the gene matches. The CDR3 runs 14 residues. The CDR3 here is CASSLATGGPEAFF. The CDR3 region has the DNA TGTGCCAGCAGCTTAGCAACAGGGGGCCCTGAAGCTTTCTTT.

The CDR3 DNA is TGTGCCAGCAGCCAAGGATTTTCAACAGATACGCAGTATTTT. It yields the protein CASSQGFSTDTQYF. V gene TRBV7-2 combines with J gene TRBJ2-3; no clear D. Germline CDR1 is SGHTA and CDR2 is FQGNSA. Trimming took off 5 bases at V and 3 bases at J, with 12 bases between the two ends. The CDR3 covers 14 residues.

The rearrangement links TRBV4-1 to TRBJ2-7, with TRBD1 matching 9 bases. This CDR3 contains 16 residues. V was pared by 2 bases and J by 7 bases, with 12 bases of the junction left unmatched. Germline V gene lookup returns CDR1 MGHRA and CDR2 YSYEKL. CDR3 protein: CASSQLGQGQRGEQYF. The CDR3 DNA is TGCGCCAGCAGCCAATTGGGACAGGGCCAACGTGGGGAGCAGTACTTC.

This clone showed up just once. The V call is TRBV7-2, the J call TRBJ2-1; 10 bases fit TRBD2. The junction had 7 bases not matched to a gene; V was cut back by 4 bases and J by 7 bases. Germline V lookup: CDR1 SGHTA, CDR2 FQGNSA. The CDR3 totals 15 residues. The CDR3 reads CASSSSGGLRNEQFF. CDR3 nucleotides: TGTGCCAGCAGCTCTAGCGGGGGCCTTCGTAATGAGCAGTTCTTC.

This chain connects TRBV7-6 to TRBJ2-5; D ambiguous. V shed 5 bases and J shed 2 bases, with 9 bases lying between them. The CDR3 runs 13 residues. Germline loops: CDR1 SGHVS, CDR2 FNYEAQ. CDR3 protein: CASSQHLQETQYF. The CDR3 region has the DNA TGTGCCAGCAGCCAACACCTTCAAGAGACCCAGTACTTC.

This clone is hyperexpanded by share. The CDR3 nucleotides read TGCGCCAGCAGCCCTACGGGACGGAGCAATCAGCCCCAGCATTTT. Amino acids: CASSPTGRSNQPQHF. The chain carries TRBV5-1 and TRBJ1-5; D possibly corresponds to TRBD1 (5 bases). Germline-derived CDR1 and CDR2 are SGHRS and YFSETQ. V was cut by 4 bases and J by 1 base, with 12 bases left in between. The length of the CDR3 is 15 residues.

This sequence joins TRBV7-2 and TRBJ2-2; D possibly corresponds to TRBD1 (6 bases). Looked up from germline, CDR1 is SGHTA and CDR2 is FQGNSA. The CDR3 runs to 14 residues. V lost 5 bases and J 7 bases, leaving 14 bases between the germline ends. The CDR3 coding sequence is TGTGCCAGCAGCCCAATTCTAGGGGGCGGGGAGCTGTTTTTT. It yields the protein CASSPILGGGELFF. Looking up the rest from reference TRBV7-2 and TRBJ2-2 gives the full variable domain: GAGVSQSPSNKVTEKGKDVELRCDPISGHTALYWYRQSLGQGLEFLIYFQGNSAPDKSGLPSDRFSAERTGGSVSTLTIQRTQQEDSAVYLCASSPILGGGELFFGEGSRLTVL.

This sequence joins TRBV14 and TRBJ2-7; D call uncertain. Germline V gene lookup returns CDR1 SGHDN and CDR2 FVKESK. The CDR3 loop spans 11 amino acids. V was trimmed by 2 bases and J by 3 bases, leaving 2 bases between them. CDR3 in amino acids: CASSQYYEQYF. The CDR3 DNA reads TGTGCCAGCAGCCAATACTACGAGCAGTACTTC. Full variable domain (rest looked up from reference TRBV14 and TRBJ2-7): EAGVTQFPSHSVIEKGQTVTLRCDPISGHDNLYWYRRVMGKEIKFLLHFVKESKQDESGMPNNRFLAERTGGTYSTLKVQPAELEDSGVYFCASSQYYEQYFGPGTRLTVT.

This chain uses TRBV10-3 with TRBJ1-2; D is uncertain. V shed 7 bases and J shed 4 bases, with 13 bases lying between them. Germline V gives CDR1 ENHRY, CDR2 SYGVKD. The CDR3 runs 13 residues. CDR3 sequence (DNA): TGTGCCATCACGGCGGACGGACGCTATGGCTACACCTTC. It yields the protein CAITADGRYGYTF.

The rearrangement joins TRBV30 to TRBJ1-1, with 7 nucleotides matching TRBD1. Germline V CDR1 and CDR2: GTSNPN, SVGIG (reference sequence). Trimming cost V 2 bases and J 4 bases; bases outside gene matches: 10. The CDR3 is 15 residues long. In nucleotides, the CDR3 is TGTGCCTGGAGTTTACAGGGGACATGGGGCACTGAAGCTTTCTTT. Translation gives CAWSLQGTWGTEAFF.

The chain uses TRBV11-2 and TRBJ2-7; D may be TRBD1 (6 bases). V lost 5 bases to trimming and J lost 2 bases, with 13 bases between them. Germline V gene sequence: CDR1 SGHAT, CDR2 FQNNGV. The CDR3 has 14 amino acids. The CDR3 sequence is CASSPLRGPYEQYF. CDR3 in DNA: TGTGCCAGCAGCCCCCTCAGGGGTCCCTACGAGCAGTACTTC.

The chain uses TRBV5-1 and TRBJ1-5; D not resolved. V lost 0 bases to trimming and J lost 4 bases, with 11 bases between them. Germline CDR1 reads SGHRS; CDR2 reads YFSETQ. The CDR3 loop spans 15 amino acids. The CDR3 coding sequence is TGCGCCAGCAGCTTGGTTTCCGGACGGAATCAGCCCCAGCATTTT. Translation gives CASSLVSGRNQPQHF. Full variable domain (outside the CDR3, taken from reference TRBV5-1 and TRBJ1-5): KAGVTQTPRYLIKTRGQQVTLSCSPISGHRSVSWYQQTPGQGLQFLFEYFSETQRNKGNFPGRFSGRQFSNSRSEMNVSTLELGDSALYLCASSLVSGRNQPQHFGDGTRLSIL.

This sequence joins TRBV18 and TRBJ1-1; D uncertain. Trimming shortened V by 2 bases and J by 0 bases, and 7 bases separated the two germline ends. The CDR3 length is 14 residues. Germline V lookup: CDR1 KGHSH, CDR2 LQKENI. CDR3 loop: CASSPDTMNTEAFF. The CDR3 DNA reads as TGTGCCAGCTCACCAGACACAATGAACACTGAAGCTTTCTTT.

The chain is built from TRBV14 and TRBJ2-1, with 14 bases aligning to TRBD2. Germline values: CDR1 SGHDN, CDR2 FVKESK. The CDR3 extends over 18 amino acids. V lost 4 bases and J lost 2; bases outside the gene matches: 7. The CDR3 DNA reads TGTGCCAGCAGCCCGGGGACTAGCGGGAGATGGACCTACAATGAGCAGTTCTTC. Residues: CASSPGTSGRWTYNEQFF.

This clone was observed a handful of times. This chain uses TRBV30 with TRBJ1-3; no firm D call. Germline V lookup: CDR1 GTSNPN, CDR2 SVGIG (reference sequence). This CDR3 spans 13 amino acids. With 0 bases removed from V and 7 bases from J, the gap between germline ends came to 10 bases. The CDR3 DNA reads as TGTGCCTGGAGTGTCGGAACAGCTAACACCATATATTTT. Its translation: CAWSVGTANTIYF. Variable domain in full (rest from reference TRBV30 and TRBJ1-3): SQTIHQWPATLVQPVGSPLSLECTVEGTSNPNLYWYRQAAGRGLQLLFYSVGIGQISSEVPQNLSASRPQDRQFILSSKKLLLSDSGFYLCAWSVGTANTIYFGEGSWLTVV.

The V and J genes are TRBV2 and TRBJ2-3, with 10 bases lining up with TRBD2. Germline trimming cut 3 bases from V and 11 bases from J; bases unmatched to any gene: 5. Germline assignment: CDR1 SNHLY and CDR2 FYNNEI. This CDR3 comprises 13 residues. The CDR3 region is CASSDRTSGKQYF. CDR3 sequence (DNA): TGTGCCAGCAGTGATAGGACTAGCGGAAAGCAGTATTTT.

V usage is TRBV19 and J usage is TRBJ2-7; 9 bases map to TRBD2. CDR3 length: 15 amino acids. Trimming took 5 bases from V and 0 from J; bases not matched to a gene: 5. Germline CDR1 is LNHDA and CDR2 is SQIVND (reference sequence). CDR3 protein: CASSLRLAASYEQYF. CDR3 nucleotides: TGTGCCAGTAGTCTACGACTAGCGGCCTCCTACGAGCAGTACTTC. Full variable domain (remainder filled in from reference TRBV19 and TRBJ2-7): DGGITQSPKYLFRKEGQNVTLSCEQNLNHDAMYWYRQDPGQGLRLIYYSQIVNDFQKGDIAEGYSVSREKKESFPLTVTSAQKNPTAFYLCASSLRLAASYEQYFGPGTRLTVT.

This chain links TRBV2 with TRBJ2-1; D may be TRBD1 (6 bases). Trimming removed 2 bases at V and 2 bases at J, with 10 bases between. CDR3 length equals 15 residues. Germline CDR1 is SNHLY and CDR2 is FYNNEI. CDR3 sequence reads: CASSEQGQTYNEQFF. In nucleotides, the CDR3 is TGTGCCAGCAGTGAACAGGGGCAGACCTACAATGAGCAGTTCTTC.

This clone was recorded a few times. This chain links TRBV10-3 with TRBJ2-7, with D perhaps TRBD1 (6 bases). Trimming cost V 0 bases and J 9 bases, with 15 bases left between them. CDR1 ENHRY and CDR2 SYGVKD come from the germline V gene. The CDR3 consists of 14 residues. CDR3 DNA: TGTGCCATCAGTGAGTCGGGGGCAGACTTAGGGCAGTACTTC. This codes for CAISESGADLGQYF.

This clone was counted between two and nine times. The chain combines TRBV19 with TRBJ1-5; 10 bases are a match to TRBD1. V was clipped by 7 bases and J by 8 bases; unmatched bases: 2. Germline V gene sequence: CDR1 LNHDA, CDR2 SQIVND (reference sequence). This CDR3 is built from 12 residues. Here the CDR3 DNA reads TGTGCCAGTAAGACAGGGGGCGAGCCCCAGCATTTT. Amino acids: CASKTGGEPQHF.

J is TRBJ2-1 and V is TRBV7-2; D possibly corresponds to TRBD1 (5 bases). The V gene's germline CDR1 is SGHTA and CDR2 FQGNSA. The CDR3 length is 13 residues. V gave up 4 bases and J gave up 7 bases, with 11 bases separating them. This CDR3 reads CASSSTDRNEQFF. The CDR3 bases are TGTGCCAGCAGCTCGACCGACAGAAATGAGCAGTTCTTC.

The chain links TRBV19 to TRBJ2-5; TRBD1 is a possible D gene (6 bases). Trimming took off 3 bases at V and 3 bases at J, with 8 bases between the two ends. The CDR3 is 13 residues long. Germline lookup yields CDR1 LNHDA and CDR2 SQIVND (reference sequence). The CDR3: CASSIGQKETQYF. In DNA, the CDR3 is TGTGCCAGTAGTATCGGACAGAAAGAGACCCAGTACTTC.

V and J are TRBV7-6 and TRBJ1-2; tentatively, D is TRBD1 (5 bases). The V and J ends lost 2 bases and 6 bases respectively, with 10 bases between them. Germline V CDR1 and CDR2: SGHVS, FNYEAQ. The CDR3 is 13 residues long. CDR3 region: CASSLRAGNGYTF. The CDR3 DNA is TGTGCCAGCAGCTTAAGGGCAGGGAATGGCTACACCTTC.

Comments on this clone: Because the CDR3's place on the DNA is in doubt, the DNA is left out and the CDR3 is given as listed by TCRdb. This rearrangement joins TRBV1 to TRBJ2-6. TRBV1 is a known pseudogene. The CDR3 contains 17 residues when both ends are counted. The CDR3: CTSRYECAQSRANVLTF.

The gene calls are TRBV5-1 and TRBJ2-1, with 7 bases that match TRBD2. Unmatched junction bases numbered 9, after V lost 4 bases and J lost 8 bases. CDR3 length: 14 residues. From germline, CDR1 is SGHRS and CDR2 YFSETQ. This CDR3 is CASSRDKGRDEQFF. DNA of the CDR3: TGCGCCAGCAGCCGAGACAAGGGGAGGGATGAGCAGTTCTTC.